The entry below gives a single T cell receptor beta chain sequence along with its context. CDR1 and CDR2 (germline): ENHRY, SYGVKD. CDR3 length: 17 amino acids. Trimming removed 2 bases from V and 3 bases from J; junction bases left unmatched: 6. TCRdb's table, derived via immunoSEQ multiplex PCR, lists solely in-frame clones and lacks some. The profile shows about 14,000 clones, about 92% of them singletons. The data were obtained in a study of B cell selection in AIRE deficiency. The regulatory T cell sort gate was CD4+CD25hiCD127low/negative. This TCR derives from a human donor with AIRE deficiency. J is TRBJ1-6 and V is TRBV10-3; TRBD1 agrees at 8 bases. The sample comprised Tregs sorted from PBMCs. DNA for the CDR3: TGTGCCATCAGTGAGCGCCAGGGGGCGAGCTATAATTCACCCCTCCACTTT. Amino acid sequence: CAISERQGASYNSPLHF.